The 2 T cell receptor beta chains listed next were all sequenced from one sample in a study of control samples from healthy donors and cancer patients. Repertoires were generated with immunoSEQ multiplex PCR, while TCRdb's copy carries only in-frame clones and drops some. The sample lists about 130,000 clones, around 93% occurring once. Sequenced: blood. The receptor set was obtained from a woman aged 50 to 65 in good health.

The gene calls are TRBV7-9 and TRBJ1-1; D perhaps matches TRBD1 (5 bases). This CDR3 comprises 13 residues. V dropped 5 bases and J dropped 5 bases, with 12 bases sitting between them. The germline V gene has CDR1 SEHNR and CDR2 FQNEAQ (reference sequence). CDR3 nucleotides: TGTGCCAGCAGCCTCGAGACAGCGACTGAAGCTTTCTTT. Translated: CASSLETATEAFF. Using reference TRBV7-9 and TRBJ1-1 for the parts outside the CDR3, the full variable domain is DTGVSQNPRHKITKRGQNVTFRCDPISEHNRLYWYRQTLGQGPEFLTYFQNEAQLEKSRLLSDRFSAERPKGSFSTLEIQRTEQGDSAMYLCASSLETATEAFFGQGTRLTVV.

Only a few counts were recorded for this clone. The CDR3 DNA reads TGTGCCAGTAGTATTAAAGGTTTGGGGTCCTACGAGCAGTACTTC. Amino acid sequence: CASSIKGLGSYEQYF. The V gene is TRBV19, the J gene TRBJ2-7; D is ambiguous. The CDR3 runs 15 residues. Germline values: CDR1 LNHDA, CDR2 SQIVND (reference sequence). V dropped 3 bases and J dropped 1 base, with 13 bases sitting between them.